This T cell receptor beta chain stems from a study of blood T cell repertoires in COVID-19. Study-level information: T cells, B-cell-depleted T cells, or PBMCs supplied cDNA or gDNA.

The V segment lost 10 bases and the J segment 0 bases; nucleotides outside the gene matches: 4. The CDR3 is 14 residues long. Germline V gene sequence: CDR1 MGHDK, CDR2 SYGVNS. Sequencing was performed with immunoSEQ multiplex PCR; in TCRdb, only in-frame clones are kept and a portion is missing. The sample lists about 200,000 clones, over 75% occurring once. The sample comprised peripheral blood. The chain carries TRBV25-1 and TRBJ2-1; 9 nucleotides line up with TRBD1. The TCR sequence derives from an elderly woman with acute or convalescent COVID-19. The CDR3 nucleotides are TGTGCCACCAAGGGACAGGGCTCCTACAATGAGCAGTTCTTC. Its translation is CATKGQGSYNEQFF.